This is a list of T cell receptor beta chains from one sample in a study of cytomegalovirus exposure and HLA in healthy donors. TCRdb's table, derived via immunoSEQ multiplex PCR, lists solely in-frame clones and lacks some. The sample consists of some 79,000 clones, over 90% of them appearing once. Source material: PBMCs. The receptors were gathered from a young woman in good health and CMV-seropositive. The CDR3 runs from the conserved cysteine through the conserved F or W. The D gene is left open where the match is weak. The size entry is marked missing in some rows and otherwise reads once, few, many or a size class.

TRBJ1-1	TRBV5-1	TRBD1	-	CASSSQGDTEAFF	TGCGCCAGCAGCTCACAGGGGGACACTGAAGCTTTCTTT
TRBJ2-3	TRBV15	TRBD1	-	CATSDRGLDTQYF	TGTGCCACCAGTGACAGGGGGTTGGATACGCAGTATTTT
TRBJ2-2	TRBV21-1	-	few	CASSKARSYLRSGIIGTGELFF	TGTGCCAGCAGCAAAGCGCGGTCTTATCTTCGGTCAGGGATAATTGGGACCGGGGAGCTGTTTTTT
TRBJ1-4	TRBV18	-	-	CASSAGVGRSDEKLFF	TGTGCCAGCTCGGCAGGGGTCGGGCGATCCGATGAAAAACTGTTTTTT
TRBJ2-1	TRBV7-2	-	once	CASRPIGGATSYNEQFF	TGTGCCAGCAGACCCATTGGGGGGGCGACCTCCTACAATGAGCAGTTCTTC
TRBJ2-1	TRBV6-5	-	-	CASLANEQFF	TGTGCCAGCTTAGCCAATGAGCAGTTCTTC
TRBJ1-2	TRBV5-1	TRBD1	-	CASSLGQGASGYTF	TGCGCCAGCAGCTTGGGACAGGGGGCGTCTGGCTACACCTTC
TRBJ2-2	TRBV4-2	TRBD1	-	CASSLNSGTATGELFF	TGTGCCAGCAGCCTGAACTCCGGGACAGCCACCGGGGAGCTGTTTTTT
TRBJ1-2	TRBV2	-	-	CASSEGSYANYGYTF	TGTGCCAGCAGTGAAGGTAGTTACGCTAACTATGGCTACACCTTC
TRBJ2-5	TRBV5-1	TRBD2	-	CASSRTSSGETQYF	TGCGCCAGCAGTCGGACTAGTTCCGGGGAGACCCAGTACTTC
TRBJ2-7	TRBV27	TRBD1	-	CASSLVSTGVSASYEQYF	TGTGCCAGCAGTTTAGTATCCACAGGGGTTTCCGCTTCCTACGAGCAGTACTTC
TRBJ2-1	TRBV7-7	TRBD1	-	CASSPGTGTGSNEQFF	TGTGCTAGCAGCCCAGGAACCGGGACAGGGTCCAATGAGCAGTTCTTC
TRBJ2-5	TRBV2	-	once	CASSETRGGALETQYF	TGTGCCAGCAGTGAAACGAGGGGGGGCGCGTTGGAGACCCAGTACTTC
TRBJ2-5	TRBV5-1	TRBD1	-	CASSLWTGFRETQYF	TGCGCCAGCAGCTTGTGGACAGGGTTCCGGGAGACCCAGTACTTC
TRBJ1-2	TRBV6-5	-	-	CASRTTSVYGYTF	TGTGCCAGCAGAACTACTAGCGTCTATGGCTACACCTTC
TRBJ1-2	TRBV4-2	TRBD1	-	CASSQAGTGGDGYTF	TGTGCCAGCAGCCAAGCCGGGACAGGGGGCGATGGCTACACCTTC
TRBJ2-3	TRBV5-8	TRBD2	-	CASSLTGTSGGSYPTDTQYF	TGTGCCAGCAGCTTAACCGGGACTAGCGGGGGGTCTTACCCCACAGATACGCAGTATTTT
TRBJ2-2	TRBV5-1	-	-	CASSLDIGTGELFF	TGCGCCAGCAGCTTGGATATAGGGACTGGGGAGCTGTTTTTT
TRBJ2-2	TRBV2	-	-	CATSNNYGGGELFF	TGTGCCACCTCGAACAACTACGGCGGCGGGGAGCTGTTTTTT
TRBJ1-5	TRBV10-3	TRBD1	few	CAISAEIGGRMSNQPQHF	TGTGCCATCAGTGCAGAAATAGGGGGCCGAATGAGCAATCAGCCCCAGCATTTT
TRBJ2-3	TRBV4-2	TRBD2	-	CASSQATSGPTDTQYF	TGTGCCAGCAGCCAGGCTACTAGCGGACCCACAGATACGCAGTATTTT
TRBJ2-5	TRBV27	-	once	CASSPRTHQETQYF	TGTGCCAGCAGTCCCCGGACACACCAAGAGACCCAGTACTTC
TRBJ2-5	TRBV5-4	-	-	CASSLVAGPQETQYF	TGTGCCAGCAGCTTGGTGGCAGGCCCTCAAGAGACCCAGTACTTC
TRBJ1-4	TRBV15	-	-	CATSRDRLNEKLFF	TGTGCCACCAGCAGAGACAGGTTAAATGAAAAACTGTTTTTT
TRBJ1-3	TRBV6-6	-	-	CASSYSSQGSNTIYF	TGTGCCAGCAGTTACTCGAGCCAGGGCTCGAACACCATATATTTT
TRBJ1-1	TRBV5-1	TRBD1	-	CASSWGTDYTEAFF	TGCGCCAGCAGCTGGGGGACAGACTACACTGAAGCTTTCTTT
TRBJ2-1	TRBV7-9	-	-	CASSPRSFQRVISYNEQFF	TGTGCCAGCAGCCCCCGGTCCTTTCAGCGGGTAATCTCCTACAATGAGCAGTTCTTC
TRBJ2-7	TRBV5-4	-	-	CASSFEAGLPYEQYF	TGTGCCAGCAGCTTTGAGGCGGGATTGCCCTACGAGCAGTACTTC
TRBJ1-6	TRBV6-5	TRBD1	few	CASSYSEAGGNSPLHF	TGTGCCAGCAGTTACTCGGAGGCAGGGGGGAATTCACCCCTCCACTTT
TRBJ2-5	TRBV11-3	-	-	CASSETSGELVTQYF	TGTGCCAGCAGCGAAACATCGGGGGAGTTGGTGACCCAGTACTTC
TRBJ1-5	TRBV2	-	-	CASRARGWNQPQHF	TGTGCCAGCAGGGCCCGGGGTTGGAATCAGCCCCAGCATTTT
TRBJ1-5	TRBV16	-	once	CASSPDGDSNQPQHF	TGTGCCAGCAGCCCCGATGGAGATAGCAATCAGCCCCAGCATTTT
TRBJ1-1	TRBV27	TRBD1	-	CARGTELNTEAFF	TGTGCCAGGGGGACAGAGTTGAACACTGAAGCTTTCTTT
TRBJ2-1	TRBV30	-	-	CAWSTRGVGLGIYNEQFF	TGTGCCTGGAGTACTAGGGGGGTTGGACTAGGGATATACAATGAGCAGTTCTTC
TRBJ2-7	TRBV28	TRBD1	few	CASSSPTGYSYEQYF	TGTGCCAGCAGTTCTCCGACAGGGTACTCCTACGAGCAGTACTTC
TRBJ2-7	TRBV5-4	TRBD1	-	CASSGPGQELSYEQYF	TGTGCCAGCAGCGGACCGGGACAGGAACTCTCCTACGAGCAGTACTTC